The source of this TCR beta chain is a study of blood T cells in healthy people across ages. The authors ran a second PCR of roughly 6 to 12 cycles using a sample-barcoded 5' primer and a J-beta primer mix. Each CDR3 protein gets one entry after TCRdb re-called the 5' RACE reads with MiXCR. Of almost 800,000 distinct CDR3 sequences listed, 55% to 75% are singletons. This clonotype originated in a man aged 30 to 45 in good health. Sequencing input: blood.

CDR3 in amino acids: CASSYSGRTQETQYF. CDR3 nucleotides: TGTGCCAGCAGTTACTCCGGCAGGACTCAAGAGACCCAGTACTTC. V gene TRBV6-5 combines with J gene TRBJ2-5; D is perhaps TRBD2 (5 bases). The CDR3 is made up of 15 amino acids. Germline values: CDR1 MNHEY, CDR2 SVGAGI. Trimming pared 0 bases from V and 2 bases from J, leaving 10 bases between.